Listed below are T cell receptor beta chains from one sample, sequenced in a study of T cell responses to AZD1222 COVID-19 vaccine. Sequenced by immunoSEQ multiplex PCR; TCRdb stores in-frame clones only, minus some. The sample yields roughly 180,000 clones, approximately 94% seen once. The sequences come from peripheral blood, collected 28 days after the second AZD1222 dose. These receptors originate from an adult who received the AZD1222 COVID-19 vaccine. The CDR3 runs from the conserved cysteine through the conserved F or W. A D gene is named only where the DNA matches it firmly. Where a row states a size, it is once, few, many or the class of an expanded clone; other rows omit it.

J gene | V gene | CDR3 length | D gene | clone size | CDR3 protein | CDR3 DNA
TRBJ2-1 | TRBV7-9 | 16 | . | . | CASSSHGIPRYNEQFF | TGTGCCAGCAGCTCCCACGGGATACCCAGATACAATGAGCAGTTCTTC
TRBJ1-4 | TRBV19 | 18 | TRBD1 | . | CASSTGTGRSKANEKLFF | TGTGCCAGTAGTACCGGGACAGGTAGATCTAAAGCTAATGAAAAACTGTTTTTT
TRBJ2-7 | TRBV28 | 16 | TRBD2 | . | CASSSDLTSGKHEQYF | TGTGCCAGCAGTTCGGATCTGACTAGCGGGAAGCACGAGCAGTACTTC
TRBJ2-2 | TRBV11-2 | 17 | TRBD1 | once | CASSGPPGQGLSGELFF | TGTGCCAGCAGCGGGCCACCGGGACAGGGGTTGTCCGGGGAGCTGTTTTTT
TRBJ1-4 | TRBV5-6 | 13 | . | . | CASSLMVVQKLFF | TGTGCCAGCAGCTTGATGGTGGTGCAAAAACTGTTTTTT
TRBJ1-2 | TRBV10-3 | 13 | . | few | CAISENDLYGYTF | TGTGCCATCAGTGAGAACGACCTCTATGGCTACACCTTC
TRBJ1-3 | TRBV9 | 17 | TRBD1 | . | CASSVGDRGPSGNTIYF | TGTGCCAGCAGCGTAGGAGACAGGGGGCCCTCTGGAAACACCATATATTTT
TRBJ2-1 | TRBV28 | 14 | TRBD1 | . | CASRRPQGSNEQFF | TGTGCCAGCAGGCGCCCACAGGGGAGTAATGAGCAGTTCTTC
TRBJ2-2 | TRBV24-1 | 16 | . | . | CATSPTFQGNTGELFF | TGTGCCACCAGTCCGACCTTTCAAGGGAACACCGGGGAGCTGTTTTTT
TRBJ2-7 | TRBV27 | 14 | . | . | CASSSSDLSYEQYF | TGTGCCAGCAGTTCTTCCGACCTCTCCTACGAGCAGTACTTC
TRBJ1-6 | TRBV27 | 15 | . | . | CASSLSSSYNSPLHF | TGTGCCAGCAGTTTATCTTCTAGCTATAATTCACCCCTCCACTTT
TRBJ1-1 | TRBV6-5 | 13 | . | . | CASTPGIHTEAFF | TGTGCCAGCACCCCAGGGATTCACACTGAAGCTTTCTTT
TRBJ2-5 | TRBV27 | 14 | TRBD2 | . | CASCSGSLQETQYF | TGTGCCAGCTGCAGCGGGAGCCTCCAAGAGACCCAGTACTTC
TRBJ2-5 | TRBV6-5 | 12 | . | . | CASRGFQETQYF | TGTGCCAGCAGGGGGTTCCAAGAGACCCAGTACTTC
TRBJ2-5 | TRBV6-1 | 16 | TRBD2 | once | CASSGMRTSMEETQYF | TGTGCCAGCAGTGGAATGCGGACTAGTATGGAAGAGACCCAGTACTTC
TRBJ2-3 | TRBV28 | 15 | . | . | CASRPPSASTDTQYF | TGTGCCAGCCGACCCCCTAGCGCGAGCACAGATACGCAGTATTTT
TRBJ2-5 | TRBV19 | 14 | . | once | CASSSPGLTETQYF | TGTGCCAGTAGTTCTCCGGGACTTACGGAGACCCAGTACTTC
TRBJ2-7 | TRBV5-1 | 15 | TRBD1 | few | CASSLGGQGDHEQYF | TGCGCCAGCAGCTTAGGGGGACAGGGGGACCACGAGCAGTACTTC
TRBJ2-1 | TRBV9 | 15 | . | . | CASSEAGTTYNEQFF | TGTGCCAGCAGCGAGGCGGGTACTACTTACAATGAGCAGTTCTTC
TRBJ1-6 | TRBV12-3/TRBV12-4 | 12 | . | . | CASSFVGSPLHF | TGTGCCAGCAGTTTCGTGGGTTCACCCCTCCACTTT
TRBJ1-5 | TRBV5-5 | 16 | TRBD1 | . | CASSLLPGQGKEPQHF | TGTGCCAGCAGCTTGCTGCCGGGACAGGGGAAGGAGCCCCAGCATTTT
TRBJ1-1 | TRBV6-5 | 13 | . | . | CASSYGRSTEAFF | TGTGCCAGCAGTTACGGTCGGAGCACTGAAGCTTTCTTT
TRBJ2-3 | TRBV5-1 | 14 | . | once | CASSLEGWTDTQYF | TGCGCCAGCAGCTTGGAAGGGTGGACAGATACGCAGTATTTT
TRBJ1-2 | TRBV7-9 | 16 | TRBD1 | . | CASSAYDSGQGDGYTF | TGTGCCAGCAGCGCCTACGATTCGGGACAGGGGGATGGCTACACCTTC
TRBJ1-1 | TRBV7-8 | 15 | TRBD1 | . | CASSPLGQGDTEAFF | TGTGCCAGCAGCCCCCTCGGACAGGGCGACACTGAAGCTTTCTTT
TRBJ1-1 | TRBV19 | 14 | . | . | CASSMAYRTTEAFF | TGTGCCAGTAGTATGGCATACAGAACCACTGAAGCTTTCTTT
TRBJ2-1 | TRBV2 | 13 | . | . | CASSDFQPNEQFF | TGTGCCAGCAGTGACTTTCAGCCCAATGAGCAGTTCTTC
TRBJ1-2 | TRBV20-1 | 15 | TRBD1 | . | CSASGGTGSNYGYTF | TGCAGTGCTAGTGGCGGGACAGGCAGTAACTATGGCTACACCTTC
TRBJ2-3 | TRBV7-2 | 15 | TRBD1 | . | CASSPGQGRTDTQYF | TGTGCCAGCAGCCCTGGACAGGGCCGCACAGATACGCAGTATTTT
TRBJ1-2 | TRBV9 | 13 | TRBD1 | . | CASSGLIGQGRTF | TGTGCCAGCAGCGGACTAATAGGACAGGGCAGAACCTTC
TRBJ2-7 | TRBV6-5 | 14 | TRBD1 | . | CASRITGGRYEQYF | TGTGCCAGCAGGATAACAGGGGGCAGGTACGAGCAGTACTTC
TRBJ1-5 | TRBV27 | 13 | . | once | CASSFALGQPQHF | TGTGCCAGCAGTTTCGCGTTAGGTCAGCCCCAGCATTTT